Below are 7 T cell receptor beta chains sequenced from a single sample in a study of PD-L1 blockade in urothelial cancer. Time point specified: peripheral blood 6 weeks after treatment start. The method was immunoSEQ multiplex PCR; TCRdb's version includes in-frame clones alone and lacks a portion of them. The sample carries more than 90,000 clones, around 78% recorded once. The specimen comprised PBMCs, sampled around atezolizumab (anti-PD-L1) treatment. The receptors were gathered from a man between 70 and 80 years old with urothelial cancer.

DNA of the CDR3: TGTGCCAGCAGTGAAGAACTAGTCGCCCGCGAGCAGTTCTTC. Translating gives CASSEELVAREQFF. The V gene is TRBV2, the J gene TRBJ2-1; possible D gene TRBD2, 5 bases. The V end was cut by 1 base, the J end by 10 bases, with 14 bases between. CDR3 size: 14 residues. The germline V gene has CDR1 SNHLY and CDR2 FYNNEI.

CDR3 in amino acids: CAISDPRAGGDTQYF. For the CDR3, the DNA is TGTGCCATCAGTGACCCTCGGGCGGGAGGGGATACGCAGTATTTT. The chain employs TRBV10-3 and TRBJ2-3; 9 bases fit TRBD2. Germline-derived CDR1 and CDR2 are ENHRY and SYGVKD. V lost 3 bases to trimming and J lost 6 bases; unmatched junction nucleotides: 7. The CDR3 extends over 15 amino acids.

The chain couples TRBV7-2 to TRBJ2-7, with 11 positions matching TRBD2. The CDR3 consists of 14 residues. V shed 7 bases, J shed 8 bases, and the junction held 10 bases outside the gene matches. Looked up from germline, CDR1 is SGHTA and CDR2 is FQGNSA. The CDR3 coding sequence is TGTGCCAGCACCACCACTAGCGGGAGCCCAAAGCAGTACTTC. Protein product: CASTTTSGSPKQYF.

J is TRBJ2-7 and V is TRBV6-5; D is possibly TRBD2 (6 bases). Between the trimmed V and J ends, which lost 6 bases and 0 bases, there was a span of 9 bases. CDR1 is MNHEY, CDR2 SVGAGI, per germline. The CDR3 is made up of 13 amino acids. The CDR3 spells CASRRDSSYEQYF. For the CDR3, the DNA is TGTGCCAGCAGGCGGGACTCCTCCTACGAGCAGTACTTC.

The chain couples TRBV13 to TRBJ2-1; perhaps TRBD2 as D (6 bases). CDR3 size: 15 residues. V gave up 3 bases and J gave up 2 bases, with 11 bases separating them. Germline CDR1 reads PRHDT; CDR2 reads FYEKMQ (reference sequence). The CDR3 nucleotides are TGTGCCAGCAGCTTGGAGGGACCGGCCTACAATGAGCAGTTCTTC. Translating it yields CASSLEGPAYNEQFF.

This clone has more than one count but fewer than ten. The chain is built from TRBV11-3 and TRBJ2-7; D ambiguous. V shed 3 bases and J shed 0 bases, with 9 bases lying between them. Germline loops: CDR1 SGHNT, CDR2 YENEEA. The CDR3 covers 14 residues. CDR3: CASSFGPSSYEQYF. In DNA form, the CDR3 reads TGTGCCAGCAGCTTTGGTCCCAGCTCCTACGAGCAGTACTTC.

The rearrangement uses TRBV28 and TRBJ1-1, with 8 bases aligning to TRBD1. In germline, CDR1 is MDHEN, CDR2 SYDVKM. This CDR3 region has 16 residues. After removal of 5 bases from V and 0 bases from J, the junction contained 8 bases not matched to a gene. CDR3 sequence: CASSPWTGTVNTEAFF. CDR3 DNA: TGTGCCAGCAGTCCCTGGACAGGGACAGTGAACACTGAAGCTTTCTTT.